This record looks at one T cell receptor (beta chain) sequence and its context. Its matching antigen is unknown. Researchers used the Oncomine TCR Beta short-read assay to sequence DNA from cultured CD4+ T cells. One entry per CDR3 protein, called by TCRdb with MiXCR from the PCR reads. The data hold over 10,000 distinct CDR3 sequences, with 50% to 65% observed a single time. These data originate in a study of vaccination and CD4 T cells after COVID-19. This CDR3 contains 12 residues. CDR1 GTSNPN and CDR2 SVGIG come from the germline V gene (reference sequence). The V and J ends lost 2 bases and 4 bases respectively, with 5 bases between them. The treatment: roughly 11-day PBMC culture with coronavirus spike peptide pools or control peptides (ViraFEST assay).

The source of this sequence is a human donor who had recovered from COVID-19. The rearrangement joins TRBV30 to TRBJ2-2; D remains unclear. The sequenced material came from CD4+ T cells from blood, cultured in vitro. The CDR3 sequence: CAWSHSTGELFF. CDR3 nucleotide sequence: TGTGCCTGGAGTCATTCCACCGGGGAGCTGTTTTTT.